The following is a T cell receptor (beta chain) sequence with its context. Its antigen remains unidentified. Profiling relied on immunoSEQ multiplex PCR, and the TCRdb table lists in-frame clones only, not all of them. The repertoire holds about 15,000 clones, around four fifths seen once, with 8.6% in the top ten. The source of the sample is a study of STAT3 mutations in large granular lymphocyte leukemia. Broader study findings: In some patients, a small highly pathogenic clone possibly went undetected. Every T-cell large granular lymphocyte leukemia patient had at least one immunodominant TCR beta clonotype. Sampling intervals varied between patients and samples.

The TCR was taken from a man between 45 and 60 years old with T-cell large granular lymphocyte leukemia. Some clones in this sample may be carry-over from other donors' samples. The sequenced material came from peripheral blood mononuclear cells.

CDR3 bases: TGCGCCAGCAGCCAAGCTCCGGCAGGTGGGGGGATTAGCTACGAGCAGTACTTC. As protein: CASSQAPAGGGISYEQYF. The chain links TRBV4-1 to TRBJ2-7; a possible D gene is TRBD2 (6 bases). Germline V gene sequence: CDR1 MGHRA, CDR2 YSYEKL. The CDR3 is made up of 18 amino acids. The ends were cut back, 1 base at V and 3 bases at J, with 22 bases in the middle.